Here is one TCR beta chain with its context. These data belong to a study of blood T cell repertoires in COVID-19. Overall study context: PBMCs, B-cell-depleted T cells, or T cells were the source of the cDNA or gDNA that made up the material.

Authors' analysis steps: The assay estimated nucleated cells by amplifying reference gene primers. Profiling relied on immunoSEQ multiplex PCR, and the TCRdb table lists in-frame clones only, not all of them. The V and J calls and the clone size are those of that table, but D and trimming were determined from the DNA. The sample includes around 270,000 clones, more than 85% of them seen just once. The CDR3 length is 12 residues. Trimming stripped 3 bases from V and 4 bases from J, with 6 bases between. In germline, CDR1 is LNHDA, CDR2 SQIVND (reference sequence). Input material: peripheral blood. V usage is TRBV19 and J usage is TRBJ2-5; TRBD1 might be the D (5 bases). The receptor was isolated from a person aged 18 to 30 with COVID-19, enrolled during active disease. The CDR3 nucleotides read TGTGCCAGTAGTATGGGGCTAGAGACCCAGTACTTC. This gives the protein CASSMGLETQYF.